This entry features one T cell receptor beta chain sequence. Germline loops: CDR1 SQVTM, CDR2 ANQGSEA. This CDR3 comprises 14 residues. The V segment lost 8 bases and the J segment 4 bases; nucleotides outside the gene matches: 13. This entry comes from a study of CD8 T cells in Susac syndrome. RNA totalling roughly 0.45 to 1 ug underwent reverse transcription with random hexamers. TCRdb reprocessed the immunoSEQ multiplex PCR reads via MiXCR and lists one record per CDR3 protein. This table has hundreds of thousands of distinct CDR3 sequences, approximately 85% appearing once. This TCR derives from a human donor with multiple sclerosis. Material for sequencing was CD8+ T cells from PBMCs. This sequence joins TRBV29-1 and TRBJ1-2; 7 nucleotides align to TRBD1. CDR3 DNA sequence: TGCAGCATAAAGAACTGGACAGGAACCTATGGCTACACCTTC. Translated: CSIKNWTGTYGYTF. The whole variable domain, filled in from reference TRBV29-1 and TRBJ1-2, reads SAVISQKPSRDICQRGTSLTIQCQVDSQVTMMFWYRQQPGQSLTLIATANQGSEATYESGFVIDKFPISRPNLTFSTLTVSNMSPEDSSIYLCSIKNWTGTYGYTFGSGTRLTVV.